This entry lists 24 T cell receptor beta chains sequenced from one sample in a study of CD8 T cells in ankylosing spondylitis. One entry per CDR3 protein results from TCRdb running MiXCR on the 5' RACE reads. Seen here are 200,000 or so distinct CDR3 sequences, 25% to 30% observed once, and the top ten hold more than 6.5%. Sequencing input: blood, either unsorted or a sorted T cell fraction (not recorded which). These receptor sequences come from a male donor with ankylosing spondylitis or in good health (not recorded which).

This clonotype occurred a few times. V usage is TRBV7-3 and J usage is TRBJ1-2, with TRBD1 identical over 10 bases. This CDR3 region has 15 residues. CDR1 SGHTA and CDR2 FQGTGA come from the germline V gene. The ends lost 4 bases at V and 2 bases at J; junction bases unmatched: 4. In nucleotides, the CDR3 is TGTGCCAGCAGCTCCTGGGACAGGGGCAACTATGGCTACACCTTC. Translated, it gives CASSSWDRGNYGYTF.

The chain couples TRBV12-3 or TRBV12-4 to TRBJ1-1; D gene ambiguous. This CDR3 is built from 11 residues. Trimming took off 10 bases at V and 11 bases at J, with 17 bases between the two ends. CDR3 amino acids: CATRSGSEAFF. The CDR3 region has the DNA TGTGCCACGCGCTCCGGCAGCGAGGCTTTCTTT.

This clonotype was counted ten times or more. As DNA, the CDR3 is TGCGCCAGCAGGACCGGGGCCGCTAGCACAGATACGCAGTATTTT. This gives the protein CASRTGAASTDTQYF. This chain joins TRBV5-1 and TRBJ2-3; D may be TRBD1 or TRBD2 (5 bases each). Germline-derived CDR1 and CDR2 are SGHRS and YFSETQ. There are 15 residues in the CDR3. V lost 5 bases and J 0 bases, leaving 13 bases between the germline ends.

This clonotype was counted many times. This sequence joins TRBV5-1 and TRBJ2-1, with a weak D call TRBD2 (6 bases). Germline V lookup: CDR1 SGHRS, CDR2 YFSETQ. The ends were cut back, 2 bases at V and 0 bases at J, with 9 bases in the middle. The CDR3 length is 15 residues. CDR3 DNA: TGCGCCAGCAGCTTTGGAGGGAGCTCCTACAATGAGCAGTTCTTC. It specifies CASSFGGSSYNEQFF.

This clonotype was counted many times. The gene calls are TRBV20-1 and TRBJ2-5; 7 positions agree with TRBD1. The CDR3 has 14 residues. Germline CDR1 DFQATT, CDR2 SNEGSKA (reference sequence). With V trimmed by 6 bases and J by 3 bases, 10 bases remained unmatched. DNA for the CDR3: TGCAGTGCGCAACAACCGGGACAGAAAGAGACCCAGTACTTC. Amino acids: CSAQQPGQKETQYF.

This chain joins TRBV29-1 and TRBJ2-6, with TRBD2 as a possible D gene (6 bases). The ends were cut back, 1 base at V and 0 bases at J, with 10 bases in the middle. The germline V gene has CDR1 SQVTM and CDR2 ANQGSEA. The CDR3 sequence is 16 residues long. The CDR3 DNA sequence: TGCAGCGTTGAAGGGACGGGGGTCTCTGGGGCCAACGTCCTGACTTTC. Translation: CSVEGTGVSGANVLTF. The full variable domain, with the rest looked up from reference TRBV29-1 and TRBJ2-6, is SAVISQKPSRDICQRGTSLTIQCQVDSQVTMMFWYRQQPGQSLTLIATANQGSEATYESGFVIDKFPISRPNLTFSTLTVSNMSPEDSSIYLCSVEGTGVSGANVLTFGAGSRLTVL.

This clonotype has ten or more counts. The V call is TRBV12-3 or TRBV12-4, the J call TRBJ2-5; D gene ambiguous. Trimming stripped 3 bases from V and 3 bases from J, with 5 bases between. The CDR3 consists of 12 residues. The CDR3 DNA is TGTGCCAGCAGTTTCTCCAAAGAGACCCAGTACTTC. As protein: CASSFSKETQYF.

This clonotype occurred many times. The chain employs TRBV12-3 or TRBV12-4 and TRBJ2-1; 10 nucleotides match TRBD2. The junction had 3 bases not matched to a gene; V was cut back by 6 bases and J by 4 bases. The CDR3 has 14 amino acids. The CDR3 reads CASRRTSGYNEQFF. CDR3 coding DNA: TGTGCCAGCAGAAGGACTAGCGGTTACAATGAGCAGTTCTTC.

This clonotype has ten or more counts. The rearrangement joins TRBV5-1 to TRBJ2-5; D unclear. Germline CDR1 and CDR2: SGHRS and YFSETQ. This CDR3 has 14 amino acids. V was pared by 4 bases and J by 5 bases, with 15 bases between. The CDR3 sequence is CASSRLSRSETQYF. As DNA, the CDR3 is TGCGCCAGCAGCCGTTTAAGCAGGTCGGAGACCCAGTACTTC.

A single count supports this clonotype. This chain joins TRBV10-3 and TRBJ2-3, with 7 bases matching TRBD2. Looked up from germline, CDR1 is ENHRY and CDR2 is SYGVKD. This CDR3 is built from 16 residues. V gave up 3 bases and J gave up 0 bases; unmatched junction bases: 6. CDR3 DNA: TGTGCCATCAGTGAATCTCCTAGCGGCAGCACAGATACGCAGTATTTT. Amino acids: CAISESPSGSTDTQYF.

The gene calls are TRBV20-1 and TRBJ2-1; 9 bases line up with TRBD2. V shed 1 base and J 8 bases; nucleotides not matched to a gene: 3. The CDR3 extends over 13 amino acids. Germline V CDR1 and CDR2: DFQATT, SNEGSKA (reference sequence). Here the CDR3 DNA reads TGCAGTGCTAGAGTCGGGACTAGCTATGAGCAGTTCTTC. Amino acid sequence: CSARVGTSYEQFF.

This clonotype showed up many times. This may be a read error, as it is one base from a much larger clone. CDR3 residues: CASSPLAAPTDAQYF. As DNA, the CDR3 is TGCGCCAGCAGCCCATTAGCCGCCCCGACAGATGCGCAGTATTTT. The rearrangement links TRBV5-1 to TRBJ2-3; D might be TRBD1 (5 bases). The CDR3 covers 15 residues. The germline V gene has CDR1 SGHRS and CDR2 YFSETQ.

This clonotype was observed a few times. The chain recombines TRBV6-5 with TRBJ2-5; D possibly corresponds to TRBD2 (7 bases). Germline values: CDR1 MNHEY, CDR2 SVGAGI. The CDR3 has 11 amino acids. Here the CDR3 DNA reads TGTGTATCAGGGAGGGGGGAGACCCAGTACTTC. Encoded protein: CVSGRGETQYF.

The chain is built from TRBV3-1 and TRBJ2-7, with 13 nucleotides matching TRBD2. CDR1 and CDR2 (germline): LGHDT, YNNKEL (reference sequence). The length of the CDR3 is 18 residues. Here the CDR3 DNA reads TGTACCTTCAGTGATCCGGGACAGGGTCGGACTAGCGGGAGCGAGCAGTACTTC. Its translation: CTFSDPGQGRTSGSEQYF.

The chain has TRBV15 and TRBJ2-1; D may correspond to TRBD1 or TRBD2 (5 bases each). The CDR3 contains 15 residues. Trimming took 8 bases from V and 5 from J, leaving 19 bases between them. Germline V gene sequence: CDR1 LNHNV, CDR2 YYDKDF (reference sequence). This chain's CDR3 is CATSYGGVGDNEQFF. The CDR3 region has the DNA TGTGCCACCTCGTATGGGGGAGTAGGGGACAATGAGCAGTTCTTC.

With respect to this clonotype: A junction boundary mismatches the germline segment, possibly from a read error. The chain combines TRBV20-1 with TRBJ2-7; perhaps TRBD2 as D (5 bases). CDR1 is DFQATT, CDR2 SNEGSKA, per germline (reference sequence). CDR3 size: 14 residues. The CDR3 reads CSARVREASYEHYF. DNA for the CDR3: TGCAGTGCTAGAGTACGGGAAGCGTCCTACGAGCATTACTTC.

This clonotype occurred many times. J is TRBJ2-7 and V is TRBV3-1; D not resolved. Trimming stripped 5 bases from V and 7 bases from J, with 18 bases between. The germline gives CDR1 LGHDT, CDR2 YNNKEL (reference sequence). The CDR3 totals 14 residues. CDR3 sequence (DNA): TGTGCCAGCAGCTTCCGGACGGCCGCCCGGGAGCAGTACTTC. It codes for CASSFRTAAREQYF.

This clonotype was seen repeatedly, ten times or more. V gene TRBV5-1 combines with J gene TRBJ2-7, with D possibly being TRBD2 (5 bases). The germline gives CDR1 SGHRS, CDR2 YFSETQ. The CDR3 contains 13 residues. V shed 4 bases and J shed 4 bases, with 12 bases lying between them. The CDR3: CASSLQSGYEQYF. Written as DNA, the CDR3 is TGCGCCAGCAGCCTACAGTCGGGGTACGAGCAGTACTTC.

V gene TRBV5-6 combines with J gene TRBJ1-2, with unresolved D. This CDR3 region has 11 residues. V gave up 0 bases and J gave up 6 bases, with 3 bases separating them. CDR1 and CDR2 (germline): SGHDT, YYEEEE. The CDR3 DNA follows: TGTGCCAGCAGCTTGGTCCATGGCTACACCTTC. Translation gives CASSLVHGYTF.

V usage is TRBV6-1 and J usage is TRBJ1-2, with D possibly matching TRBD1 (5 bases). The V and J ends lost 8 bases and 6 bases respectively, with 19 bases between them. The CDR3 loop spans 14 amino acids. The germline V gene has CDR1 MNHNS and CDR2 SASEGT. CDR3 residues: CASGTTATRDGYTF. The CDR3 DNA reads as TGTGCCAGCGGAACGACAGCCACGAGAGATGGCTACACCTTC.

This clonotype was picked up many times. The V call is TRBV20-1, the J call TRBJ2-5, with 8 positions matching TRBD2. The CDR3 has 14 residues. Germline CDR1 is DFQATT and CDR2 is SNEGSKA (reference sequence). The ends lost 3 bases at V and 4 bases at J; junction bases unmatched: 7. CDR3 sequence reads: CSARMLAGGETQYF. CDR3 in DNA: TGCAGTGCTAGGATGCTAGCGGGTGGAGAGACCCAGTACTTC.

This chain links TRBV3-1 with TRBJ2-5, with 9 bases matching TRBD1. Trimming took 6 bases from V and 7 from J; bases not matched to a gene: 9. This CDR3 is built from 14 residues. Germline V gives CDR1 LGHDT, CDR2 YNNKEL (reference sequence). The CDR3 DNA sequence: TGTGCCAGCAGTCCGGGACAGGGCGGGGTGACCCAGTACTTC. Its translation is CASSPGQGGVTQYF.

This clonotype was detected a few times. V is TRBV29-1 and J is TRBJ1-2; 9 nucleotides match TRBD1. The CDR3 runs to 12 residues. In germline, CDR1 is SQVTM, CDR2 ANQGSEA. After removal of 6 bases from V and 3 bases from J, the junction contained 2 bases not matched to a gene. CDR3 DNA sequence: TGCAGCGTCCGGACAGGGGACTATGGCTACACCTTC. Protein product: CSVRTGDYGYTF.

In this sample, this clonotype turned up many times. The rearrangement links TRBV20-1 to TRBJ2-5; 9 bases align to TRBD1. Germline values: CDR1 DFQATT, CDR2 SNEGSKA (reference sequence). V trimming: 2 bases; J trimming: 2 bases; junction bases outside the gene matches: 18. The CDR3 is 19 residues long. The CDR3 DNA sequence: TGCAGTGCTAGACGGCTCAAAAGGTACCGGGACAGGGATCAAGAGACCCAGTACTTC. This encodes CSARRLKRYRDRDQETQYF.